The rows below give T cell receptor beta chains drawn from one sample of a study of beta chain features in type 1 diabetes. Profiled with immunoSEQ multiplex PCR; TCRdb holds only in-frame clones, not every one. The sample lists about 260,000 clones, around 24% occurring once. The sequencing sample was made of naive CD4+ T cells from blood. These receptors came from a woman aged 25 to 39 with type 1 diabetes. Both conserved end residues are trimmed from each CDR3.

v_call	j_call	cdr3_aa
TRBV9	TRBJ2-7	ASSARDRGLEQY
TRBV5-4	TRBJ2-3	ASSRASGSAADTQY
TRBV4-1	TRBJ2-2	ASSHSGTGLTGELF
TRBV9	TRBJ2-1	ASSARGLAIPGEQF
TRBV29-1	TRBJ1-2	SAEGQNYGYT
TRBV19	TRBJ2-5	ASSISGRTARETQY
TRBV5-1	TRBJ1-2	ASSSRDREALGYT
TRBV7-2	TRBJ2-7	ASSIIPGLVDEQY
TRBV25-1	TRBJ2-7	ASSRDSYEQY
TRBV28	TRBJ1-1	ASSPLNTEAF
TRBV9	TRBJ2-1	ASSVGQIDEQF
TRBV7-3	TRBJ2-7	ASSLGGGYEQY
TRBV18	TRBJ2-6	ASSPLETGGSGANVLT
TRBV10-3	TRBJ1-1	AITTTENTEAF
TRBV19	TRBJ2-5	ASTVAGGLKETQY
TRBV18	TRBJ2-3	ASSPPTRTDTQY
TRBV28	TRBJ2-6	ASSQTGDGANVLT
TRBV5-1	TRBJ2-6	ASSSGQGAGANVLT
TRBV9	TRBJ2-3	ASSVLRTSDTQY
TRBV25-1	TRBJ1-1	ASTRGGRGTEAF
TRBV6-6	TRBJ1-5	ASSYLANQPQH
TRBV4-2	TRBJ1-2	ASSQRSDRGVNYGYT
TRBV5-4	TRBJ2-1	ASSFGAGGPDEQF
TRBV30	TRBJ2-5	AWTTGQETQY